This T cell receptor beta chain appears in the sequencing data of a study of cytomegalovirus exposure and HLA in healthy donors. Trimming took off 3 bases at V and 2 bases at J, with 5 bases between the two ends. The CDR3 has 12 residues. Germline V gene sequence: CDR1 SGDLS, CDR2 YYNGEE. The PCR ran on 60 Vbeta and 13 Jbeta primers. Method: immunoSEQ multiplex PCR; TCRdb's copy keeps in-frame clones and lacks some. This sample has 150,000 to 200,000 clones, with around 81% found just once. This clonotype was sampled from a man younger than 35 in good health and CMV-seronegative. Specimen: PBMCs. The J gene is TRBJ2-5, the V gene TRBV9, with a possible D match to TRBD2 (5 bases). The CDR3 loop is CASSAGQETQYF. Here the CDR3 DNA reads TGTGCCAGCAGCGCGGGACAAGAGACCCAGTACTTC.